The 9 T cell receptor beta chains reported below all come from one sample, sequenced in a study of T cell repertoires in ileal Crohn's disease. Some clones are missing from TCRdb's copy, which holds only in-frame ones; the method was immunoSEQ multiplex PCR. The repertoire holds more than 15,000 clones, roughly three fifths seen once, with approximately 7% in the top ten. Sequenced material: ileal tissue. These receptors were collected from an adult with Crohn's disease.

The chain joins TRBV7-3 to TRBJ1-1; D remains ambiguous. CDR1 and CDR2 from the germline V gene are SGHTA and FQGTGA. This CDR3 has 15 amino acids. The V end was cut by 0 bases, the J end by 1 base, with 9 bases between. CDR3 sequence (DNA): TGTGCCAGCAGCTTAACGCGGGGTAAGAACACTGAAGCTTTCTTT. This encodes CASSLTRGKNTEAFF. Based on the CDR3 plus reference TRBV7-3 and TRBJ1-1, the full variable domain is GAGVSQTPSNKVTEKGKYVELRCDPISGHTALYWYRQSLGQGPEFLIYFQGTGAADDSGLPNDRFFAVRPEGSVSTLKIQRTERGDSAVYLCASSLTRGKNTEAFFGQGTRLTVV.

The V and J genes are TRBV7-2 and TRBJ2-5, with TRBD2 matching 10 bases. The CDR3 is 14 residues long. Germline loops: CDR1 SGHTA, CDR2 FQGNSA. The V segment lost 4 bases and the J segment 5 bases; nucleotides outside the gene matches: 4. The CDR3, as DNA: TGTGCCAGCAGCTCGCTAGCGGGGGTGGAGACCCAGTACTTC. This sequence encodes CASSSLAGVETQYF.

By proportion, this clone is medium-sized. This chain links TRBV5-1 with TRBJ2-7, with 9 bases identical to TRBD1. From germline, CDR1 is SGHRS and CDR2 YFSETQ. V lost 8 bases to trimming and J lost 2 bases; unmatched junction nucleotides: 8. This CDR3 comprises 14 residues. CDR3 sequence reads: CASNMGTGPYEQYF. As DNA, the CDR3 is TGCGCCAGTAACATGGGGACAGGGCCCTACGAGCAGTACTTC.

This clone turned up a few times. The rearrangement links TRBV9 to TRBJ2-1; D may be TRBD2 (5 bases). The CDR3 consists of 15 residues. The germline gives CDR1 SGDLS, CDR2 YYNGEE. The V end lost 4 bases, the J end lost 9 bases, and 20 bases lay between the germline ends. CDR3 sequence: CASSLRELENGEQFF. In DNA, the CDR3 is TGTGCCAGCAGCCTGAGGGAGCTAGAAAATGGTGAGCAGTTCTTC.

The chain is built from TRBV27 and TRBJ2-7, with D maybe TRBD1 (6 bases). CDR1 and CDR2 from the germline V gene are MNHEY and SMNVEV (reference sequence). CDR3 length equals 15 residues. The V end was cut by 6 bases, the J end by 3 bases, with 18 bases between. CDR3 residues: CASSYRAIGVYEQYF. Here the CDR3 DNA reads TGTGCCAGCAGCTACAGGGCGATCGGGGTCTACGAGCAGTACTTC.

The chain uses TRBV11-3 and TRBJ1-5; TRBD1 agrees at 9 bases. This CDR3 is 17 amino acids long. V lost 2 bases, J lost 7 bases, and 12 bases stayed unmatched. Germline values: CDR1 SGHNT, CDR2 YENEEA. CDR3 loop: CASSLSWTGAEGQPQHF. Here the CDR3 DNA reads TGTGCCAGCAGCTTATCTTGGACAGGGGCTGAGGGGCAGCCCCAGCATTTT.

This clone has more than one count but fewer than ten. The chain employs TRBV2 and TRBJ2-7; D gene unclear. This CDR3 is built from 12 residues. The germline V gene has CDR1 SNHLY and CDR2 FYNNEI. V shed 0 bases and J shed 7 bases, with 7 bases lying between them. The CDR3 here is CASSEAGYEQYF. The CDR3, as DNA: TGTGCCAGCAGTGAAGCGGGCTATGAGCAGTACTTC.

This clone appeared a few times. V gene TRBV28 combines with J gene TRBJ1-2; 8 positions agree with TRBD1. The CDR3 spans 13 residues. Germline CDR1 is MDHEN and CDR2 is SYDVKM. Losses at the gene ends were 10 bases for V and 6 bases for J; bases not matched to a gene: 10. The CDR3 nucleotides read TGTGCCATCCCGGGGGCAGGGGGCCATGGCTACACCTTC. As protein: CAIPGAGGHGYTF.

The chain employs TRBV30 and TRBJ2-7; 9 bases map to TRBD2. V lost 2 bases and J lost 3; bases outside the gene matches: 2. The germline CDR1 and CDR2 sequences are GTSNPN and SVGIG (reference sequence). The CDR3 spans 13 residues. CDR3 sequence reads: CAWSYSGSYEQYF. In nucleotides, the CDR3 is TGTGCCTGGAGTTATAGCGGGAGCTACGAGCAGTACTTC.